The next 18 T cell receptor beta chains were all read from a single sample in a study of cytomegalovirus exposure and HLA in healthy donors. 13 Jbeta primers and 60 Vbeta primers were used for the PCR. The method was immunoSEQ multiplex PCR; TCRdb's version includes in-frame clones alone and lacks a portion of them. The table shows approximately 180,000 clones, with about 78% occurring only once. The sample was PBMCs. Every receptor here comes from a woman aged 45-65 years in good health and CMV-seropositive.

This clone was seen only once. The CDR3, as DNA: TGTGCCAGCAGTTTCGGGGGGGTCACAGGAATCACGAACACCGGGGAGCTGTTTTTT. Amino acid sequence: CASSFGGVTGITNTGELFF. The gene calls are TRBV27 and TRBJ2-2; 8 bases map to TRBD2. The CDR3 sequence is 19 residues long. Germline V gene sequence: CDR1 MNHEY, CDR2 SMNVEV (reference sequence). V trimming: 3 bases; J trimming: 0 bases; junction bases outside the gene matches: 12.

This clone has just a few counts. This CDR3 is also generated by other DNA sequences in the sample. The chain joins TRBV7-3 to TRBJ1-1, with D uncertain. Germline V gives CDR1 SGHTA, CDR2 FQGTGA. The CDR3 loop spans 14 amino acids. Trimming stripped 5 bases from V and 1 base from J, with 11 bases between. CDR3 protein: CASSLLGGNTEAFF. The CDR3 DNA reads TGTGCCAGCAGCCTATTAGGAGGGAACACTGAAGCTTTCTTT.

This clone was observed a handful of times. This rearrangement joins TRBV5-1 to TRBJ1-1; the match to TRBD1 covers 7 bases. CDR1 SGHRS and CDR2 YFSETQ come from the germline V gene. J gave up 5 bases and V 0 bases, and 7 bases lay outside the gene matches. This CDR3 contains 15 residues. CDR3 loop: CASSLDGDRRTEAFF. CDR3 coding DNA: TGCGCCAGCAGCTTGGACGGGGACAGACGGACTGAAGCTTTCTTT. Full variable domain (outside the CDR3, taken from reference TRBV5-1 and TRBJ1-1): KAGVTQTPRYLIKTRGQQVTLSCSPISGHRSVSWYQQTPGQGLQFLFEYFSETQRNKGNFPGRFSGRQFSNSRSEMNVSTLELGDSALYLCASSLDGDRRTEAFFGQGTRLTVV.

The chain has TRBV5-1 and TRBJ2-1; 7 bases are shared with TRBD2. The CDR3 runs 17 residues. The trim removed 4 bases at V and 9 bases at J, leaving 19 bases unmatched. Germline values: CDR1 SGHRS, CDR2 YFSETQ. The CDR3 region is CASSGVVAGLLLSEQFF. DNA of the CDR3: TGCGCCAGCAGCGGGGTAGTAGCGGGCCTCCTTCTGAGTGAGCAGTTCTTC.

The chain joins TRBV7-9 to TRBJ2-3; 8 bases fit TRBD2. CDR3 length: 15 residues. Trimming cost V 2 bases and J 3 bases; bases outside gene matches: 4. In germline, CDR1 is SEHNR, CDR2 FQNEAQ (reference sequence). In DNA form, the CDR3 reads TGTGCCAGCAGCTTAAGGCGGGGGGAAACAGATACGCAGTATTTT. Amino acid sequence: CASSLRRGETDTQYF.

The V call is TRBV19, the J call TRBJ2-7; D is undetermined. V was clipped by 5 bases and J by 0 bases, with 11 bases between them. The CDR3 has 14 amino acids. The V gene's germline CDR1 is LNHDA and CDR2 SQIVND (reference sequence). CDR3 in DNA: TGTGCCAGTAGTCCGAGTTCTTACTCCTACGAGCAGTACTTC. Translating it yields CASSPSSYSYEQYF.

A single count supports this clone. The chain recombines TRBV27 with TRBJ1-1; maybe TRBD1 (6 bases). The germline gives CDR1 MNHEY, CDR2 SMNVEV (reference sequence). The CDR3 is made up of 18 amino acids. The V end lost 4 bases, the J end lost 3 bases, and 24 bases lay between the germline ends. The CDR3 bases are TGTGCCAGCAGTTCACAATGGGACATTTCAAGGTGGGACACTGAAGCTTTCTTT. The encoded protein is CASSSQWDISRWDTEAFF.

A word on this clone: The junction departs from the called germline gene at one end, perhaps through a read error. The CDR3 DNA sequence: TGTGCCAGCAGTCCGAGGGGACTAGCCGGGGCGCTGTTTTTT. This encodes CASSPRGLAGALFF. V and J are TRBV14 and TRBJ2-2; TRBD2 matches 9 bases. The CDR3 totals 14 residues. Germline values: CDR1 SGHDN, CDR2 FVKESK. Full variable domain (rest looked up from reference TRBV14 and TRBJ2-2): EAGVTQFPSHSVIEKGQTVTLRCDPISGHDNLYWYRRVMGKEIKFLLHFVKESKQDESGMPNNRFLAERTGGTYSTLKVQPAELEDSGVYFCASSPRGLAGALFFGEGSRLTVL.

This clone has more than one count but fewer than ten. The same CDR3 can be traced to other DNA sequences in this sample. CDR3 in amino acids: CASSSGQGNQPQHF. The DNA for the CDR3 is TGCGCCAGCAGCTCCGGACAGGGCAATCAGCCCCAGCATTTT. The chain employs TRBV5-1 and TRBJ1-5, with TRBD1 matching over 7 bases. V was clipped by 3 bases and J by 2 bases; unmatched bases: 2. The germline V gene encodes CDR1 SGHRS and CDR2 YFSETQ. The CDR3 sequence is 14 residues long.

The chain couples TRBV30 to TRBJ1-5; D not certain. V was shortened by 1 base and J by 0 bases, with 7 bases between the two germline ends. Germline V gene data show CDR1 as GTSNPN and CDR2 as SVGIG (reference sequence). The CDR3 is made up of 14 amino acids. CDR3 in amino acids: CAWSGSNSNQPQHF. The CDR3 region has the DNA TGTGCCTGGAGTGGGAGCAATAGCAATCAGCCCCAGCATTTT.

The chain recombines TRBV18 with TRBJ1-2; the D is unclear. Germline CDR1 is KGHSH and CDR2 is LQKENI. The CDR3 length is 15 residues. V shed 3 bases and J shed 1 base, with 12 bases lying between them. The CDR3 sequence: CASSPVGELNYGYTF. The CDR3 DNA reads as TGTGCCAGCTCACCGGTGGGAGAGCTTAACTATGGCTACACCTTC. Full variable domain (remainder filled in from reference TRBV18 and TRBJ1-2): NAGVMQNPRHLVRRRGQEARLRCSPMKGHSHVYWYRQLPEEGLKFMVYLQKENIIDESGMPKERFSAEFPKEGPSILRIQQVVRGDSAAYFCASSPVGELNYGYTFGSGTRLTVV.

The chain joins TRBV5-6 to TRBJ1-2; D is ambiguous. The CDR3 has 13 residues. V lost 0 bases, J lost 8 bases, and 11 bases lay in between. Germline CDR1 and CDR2: SGHDT and YYEEEE. The CDR3 DNA follows: TGTGCCAGCAGCTTGGGCAGGTGGGAGGGCTACACCTTC. It is translated as CASSLGRWEGYTF.

The chain employs TRBV6-5 and TRBJ1-3; D gene unclear. Germline CDR1 reads MNHEY; CDR2 reads SVGAGI. The CDR3 is 14 amino acids. Trimming cost V 5 bases and J 2 bases, with 10 bases left between them. The CDR3 DNA follows: TGTGCCAGCAGTGTCTTGGCGGCTGGAAACACCATATATTTT. The encoded protein is CASSVLAAGNTIYF.

This rearrangement joins TRBV7-8 to TRBJ2-7, with a weak D call TRBD1 (5 bases). The CDR3 runs to 17 residues. Trimming removed 1 base from V and 4 bases from J, with 20 bases in between. From germline, CDR1 is SGHVS and CDR2 FQNEAQ. CDR3 loop: CASSLGTLSPRVYEQYF. The CDR3 coding sequence is TGTGCCAGCAGCTTAGGGACCCTATCCCCCAGGGTTTACGAGCAGTACTTC.

There are a few counts of this clone. The chain links TRBV7-8 to TRBJ1-1, with 10 bases identical to TRBD1. The CDR3 length is 16 residues. Looked up from germline, CDR1 is SGHVS and CDR2 is FQNEAQ. V shed 5 bases and J 1 base; nucleotides not matched to a gene: 7. The CDR3 DNA reads as TGTGCCAGCAGCGGCCGGGACAGGGGATCGAACACTGAAGCTTTCTTT. This gives the protein CASSGRDRGSNTEAFF. Together with reference TRBV7-8 and TRBJ1-1, the CDR3 gives the full variable domain: GAGVSQSPRYKVAKRGQDVALRCDPISGHVSLFWYQQALGQGPEFLTYFQNEAQLDKSGLPSDRFFAERPEGSVSTLKIQRTQQEDSAVYLCASSGRDRGSNTEAFFGQGTRLTVV.

This sequence joins TRBV7-6 and TRBJ2-3; TRBD2 is a possible D gene (5 bases). The V gene's germline CDR1 is SGHVS and CDR2 FNYEAQ. V was pared by 5 bases and J by 8 bases, with 14 bases between. CDR3 length equals 13 residues. The CDR3 sequence: CASSPGRRATQYF. The CDR3 DNA reads as TGTGCCAGCAGCCCGGGCCGGCGGGCTACGCAGTATTTT.

V and J are TRBV30 and TRBJ1-2, with 11 bases that match TRBD1. The CDR3 length is 16 residues. Germline values: CDR1 GTSNPN, CDR2 SVGIG (reference sequence). V lost 0 bases to trimming and J lost 4 bases; unmatched junction nucleotides: 7. The DNA for the CDR3 is TGTGCCTGGAGTGTAATGGGACAGGGGGGAATCTATGGCTACACCTTC. This translates into CAWSVMGQGGIYGYTF.

This clone showed up just once. V gene TRBV4-1 combines with J gene TRBJ1-3; D remains unclear. The V gene lost 4 bases and the J gene lost 0 bases, with 10 bases spanning the gap. The CDR3 totals 15 residues. The germline V gene encodes CDR1 MGHRA and CDR2 YSYEKL. The CDR3 DNA reads as TGCGCCAGCAGCCTGGAGCGTTACTCTGGAAACACCATATATTTT. As protein: CASSLERYSGNTIYF.